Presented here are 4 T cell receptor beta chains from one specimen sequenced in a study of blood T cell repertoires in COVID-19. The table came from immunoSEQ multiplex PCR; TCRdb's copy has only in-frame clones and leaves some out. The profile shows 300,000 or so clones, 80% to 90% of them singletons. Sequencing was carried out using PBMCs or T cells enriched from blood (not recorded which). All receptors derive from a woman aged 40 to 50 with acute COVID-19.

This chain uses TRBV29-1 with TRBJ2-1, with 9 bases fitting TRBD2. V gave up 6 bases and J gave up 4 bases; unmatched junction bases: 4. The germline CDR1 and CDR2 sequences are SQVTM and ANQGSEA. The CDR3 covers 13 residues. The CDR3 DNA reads TGCAGCGTCGCTAGCGGGGCTTACAATGAGCAGTTCTTC. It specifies CSVASGAYNEQFF.

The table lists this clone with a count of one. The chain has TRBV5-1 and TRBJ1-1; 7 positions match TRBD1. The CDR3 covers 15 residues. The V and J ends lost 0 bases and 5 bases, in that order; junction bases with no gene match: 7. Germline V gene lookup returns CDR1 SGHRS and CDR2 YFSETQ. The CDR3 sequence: CASSLDGRGRTEAFF. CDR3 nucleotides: TGCGCCAGCAGCTTGGACGGCAGGGGGAGGACTGAAGCTTTCTTT.

CDR3 coding DNA: TGTGCCAGCAGTTTCCGGCAGGGGGCGTTCGATGAGCAGTTCTTC. Translation: CASSFRQGAFDEQFF. The chain combines TRBV27 with TRBJ2-1; TRBD1 agrees at 8 bases. The length of the CDR3 is 15 residues. The J segment lost 8 bases and the V segment lost 3 bases, leaving 9 bases of the junction unmatched. Per the germline V gene, CDR1 is MNHEY and CDR2 is SMNVEV (reference sequence).

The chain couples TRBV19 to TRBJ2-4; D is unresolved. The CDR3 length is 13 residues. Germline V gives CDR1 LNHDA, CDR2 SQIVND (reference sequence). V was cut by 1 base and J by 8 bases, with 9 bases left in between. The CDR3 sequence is CASSIGLQDIQYF. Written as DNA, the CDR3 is TGTGCCAGTAGTATAGGTCTCCAGGACATTCAGTACTTC.